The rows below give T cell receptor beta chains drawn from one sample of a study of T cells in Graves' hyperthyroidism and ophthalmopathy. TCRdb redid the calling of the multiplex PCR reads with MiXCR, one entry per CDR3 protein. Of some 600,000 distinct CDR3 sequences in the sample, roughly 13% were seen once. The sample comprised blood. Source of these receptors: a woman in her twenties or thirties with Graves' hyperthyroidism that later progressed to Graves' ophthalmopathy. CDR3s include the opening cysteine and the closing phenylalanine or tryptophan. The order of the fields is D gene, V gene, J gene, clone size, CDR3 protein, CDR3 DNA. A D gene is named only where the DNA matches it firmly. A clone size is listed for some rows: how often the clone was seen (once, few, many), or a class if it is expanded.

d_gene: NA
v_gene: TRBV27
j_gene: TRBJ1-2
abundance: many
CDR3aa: CASSLSGRSYGYTF
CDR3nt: TGTGCCAGCAGTTTATCCGGCAGGTCCTATGGCTACACCTTC

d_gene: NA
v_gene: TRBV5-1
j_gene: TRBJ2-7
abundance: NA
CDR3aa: CASSLSTGGGEQYF
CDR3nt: TGCGCCAGCAGCTTGAGCACAGGAGGGGGGGAGCAGTACTTC

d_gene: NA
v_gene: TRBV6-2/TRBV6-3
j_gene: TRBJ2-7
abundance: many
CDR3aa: CASKRFYEQYF
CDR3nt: TGTGCCAGCAAGAGGTTCTACGAGCAGTACTTC

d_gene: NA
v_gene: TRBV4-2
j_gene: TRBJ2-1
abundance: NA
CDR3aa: CASSRLNEQFF
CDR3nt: TGTGCCAGCAGCCGACTCAATGAGCAGTTCTTC

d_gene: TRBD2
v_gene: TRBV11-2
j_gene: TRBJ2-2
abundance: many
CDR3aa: CASSYLAAYTGELFF
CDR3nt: TGTGCCAGCAGCTATCTAGCGGCATACACCGGGGAGCTGTTTTTT

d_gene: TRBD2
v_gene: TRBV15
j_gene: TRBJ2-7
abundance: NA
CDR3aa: CATSREVRGAGDAYEQYF
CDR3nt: TGTGCCACCAGCAGAGAAGTACGGGGAGCGGGAGACGCCTACGAGCAGTACTTC

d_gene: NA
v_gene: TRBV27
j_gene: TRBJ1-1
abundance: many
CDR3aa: CASSLKQANTEAFF
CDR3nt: TGTGCCAGCAGTTTAAAACAAGCCAACACTGAAGCTTTCTTT

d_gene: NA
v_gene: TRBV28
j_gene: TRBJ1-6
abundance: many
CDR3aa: CASLPSSYNSPLHF
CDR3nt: TGTGCCAGCTTGCCTAGCTCCTATAATTCACCCCTCCACTTT

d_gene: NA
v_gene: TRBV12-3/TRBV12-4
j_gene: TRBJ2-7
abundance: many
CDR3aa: CASSLTGTYEQYF
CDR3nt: TGTGCCAGCAGTCTCACAGGAACCTACGAGCAGTACTTC

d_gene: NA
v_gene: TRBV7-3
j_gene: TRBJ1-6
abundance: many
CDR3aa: CASSLNGAWDSPLHF
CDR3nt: TGTGCCAGCAGCTTAAATGGGGCCTGGGATTCACCCCTCCACTTT

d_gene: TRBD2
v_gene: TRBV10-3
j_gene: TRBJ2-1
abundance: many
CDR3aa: CAIRNGLAGLHNEQFF
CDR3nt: TGTGCCATCAGAAACGGACTAGCGGGACTCCACAATGAGCAGTTCTTC

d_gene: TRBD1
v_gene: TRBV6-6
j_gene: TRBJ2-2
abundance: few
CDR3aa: CASSYHGGQTSNTGELFF
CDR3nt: TGTGCCAGCAGTTACCATGGGGGACAGACCTCGAACACCGGGGAGCTGTTTTTT

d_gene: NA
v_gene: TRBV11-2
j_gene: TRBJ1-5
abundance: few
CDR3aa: CASSLVGGGSQHF
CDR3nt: TGTGCCAGCAGCTTAGTAGGCGGGGGATCCCAGCATTTT

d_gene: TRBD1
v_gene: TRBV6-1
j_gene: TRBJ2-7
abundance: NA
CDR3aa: CASSPMTGFYEQYF
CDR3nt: TGTGCCAGCAGTCCAATGACAGGGTTCTACGAGCAGTACTTC

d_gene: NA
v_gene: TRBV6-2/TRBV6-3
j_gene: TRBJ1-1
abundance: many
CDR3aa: CASINGAVMNTEAFF
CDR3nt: TGTGCCAGCATTAACGGAGCGGTGATGAACACTGAAGCTTTCTTT

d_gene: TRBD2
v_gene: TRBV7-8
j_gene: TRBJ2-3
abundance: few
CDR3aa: CASSPRLANTQYF
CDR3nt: TGTGCCAGCAGCCCGCGACTAGCTAATACGCAGTATTTT